The rows below give T cell receptor beta chains drawn from one sample of a study of blood T cell repertoires in COVID-19. Only in-frame clones appear in the TCRdb table, and some are missing; sequencing was by immunoSEQ multiplex PCR. The sample consists of tens of thousands of clones, 88% of them appearing once. Sequencing was done on a sample of peripheral blood. These receptors came from a woman aged 55-69 years with COVID-19, enrolled during active disease. Each CDR3 is given with its conserved first and last residue. The order of the fields is clone size, CDR3 length, D gene, V gene, J gene, CDR3 protein, CDR3 DNA. A D gene is named only where the DNA matches it firmly. A row's size may be missing; if present it is once, few, many or a size class.

abundance: few; len: 19; d_gene: TRBD1; v_gene: TRBV23-1; j_gene: TRBJ2-2; CDR3aa: CASSQIPGQEPRNTGELFF; CDR3nt: TGCGCCAGCAGTCAAATCCCGGGACAGGAGCCCCGGAACACCGGGGAGCTGTTTTTT
abundance: NA; len: 14; d_gene: TRBD1; v_gene: TRBV3-1/TRBV3-2; j_gene: TRBJ1-6; CDR3aa: CASRRQGNNSPLHF; CDR3nt: TGTGCCAGCAGGCGACAGGGGAATAATTCACCCCTCCACTTT
abundance: NA; len: 16; d_gene: TRBD2; v_gene: TRBV5-1; j_gene: TRBJ2-3; CDR3aa: CASSTPTSGGADTQYF; CDR3nt: TGCGCCAGCAGCACTCCGACTAGCGGGGGGGCCGATACGCAGTATTTT
abundance: NA; len: 16; d_gene: TRBD2; v_gene: TRBV4-3; j_gene: TRBJ2-2; CDR3aa: CASSPAGGPNTGELFF; CDR3nt: TGCGCCAGCAGCCCAGCGGGGGGCCCAAACACCGGGGAGCTGTTTTTT
abundance: NA; len: 15; d_gene: TRBD1; v_gene: TRBV11-3; j_gene: TRBJ2-1; CDR3aa: CASSLAQGAYNEQFF; CDR3nt: TGTGCCAGCAGCTTAGCTCAGGGGGCCTACAATGAGCAGTTCTTC
abundance: NA; len: 13; d_gene: TRBD1; v_gene: TRBV7-9; j_gene: TRBJ1-2; CDR3aa: CAGWTGGHYGYTF; CDR3nt: TGTGCCGGATGGACAGGGGGCCACTATGGCTACACCTTC
abundance: NA; len: 16; d_gene: TRBD1; v_gene: TRBV18; j_gene: TRBJ1-6; CDR3aa: CASSPGQRGGGSPLHF; CDR3nt: TGTGCCAGCTCACCGGGACAGCGAGGGGGCGGCTCACCCCTCCACTTT
abundance: NA; len: 12; d_gene: NA; v_gene: TRBV6-5; j_gene: TRBJ1-4; CDR3aa: CASSYPLLKLFF; CDR3nt: TGTGCCAGCAGTTACCCCCTCCTGAAACTGTTTTTT
abundance: NA; len: 16; d_gene: TRBD2; v_gene: TRBV7-2; j_gene: TRBJ2-2; CDR3aa: CASSLVSGGYTGELFF; CDR3nt: TGTGCCAGCAGCTTAGTTAGCGGGGGGTACACCGGGGAGCTGTTTTTT
abundance: NA; len: 14; d_gene: TRBD2; v_gene: TRBV5-1; j_gene: TRBJ2-1; CDR3aa: CASSRRGVGNEQFF; CDR3nt: TGCGCCAGCAGTAGGCGGGGGGTGGGGAATGAGCAGTTCTTC
abundance: NA; len: 14; d_gene: NA; v_gene: TRBV29-1; j_gene: TRBJ1-2; CDR3aa: CSVGGGATNYGYTF; CDR3nt: TGCAGCGTGGGGGGTGGGGCGACTAACTATGGCTACACCTTC
abundance: few; len: 15; d_gene: TRBD2; v_gene: TRBV28; j_gene: TRBJ2-7; CDR3aa: CASSPRGGSSYEQYF; CDR3nt: TGTGCCAGCAGCCCCAGAGGCGGGAGCTCCTACGAGCAGTACTTC
abundance: NA; len: 13; d_gene: NA; v_gene: TRBV19; j_gene: TRBJ1-1; CDR3aa: CASKFKGGTEAFF; CDR3nt: TGTGCCAGTAAGTTCAAAGGGGGCACTGAAGCTTTCTTT
abundance: NA; len: 16; d_gene: NA; v_gene: TRBV7-9; j_gene: TRBJ2-2; CDR3aa: CASSPRGLGGTGELFF; CDR3nt: TGTGCCAGCAGCCCACGGGGATTGGGGGGAACCGGGGAGCTGTTTTTT
abundance: once; len: 14; d_gene: TRBD1; v_gene: TRBV7-9; j_gene: TRBJ1-1; CDR3aa: CASSFQGVGTEAFF; CDR3nt: TGTGCCAGCAGCTTCCAGGGGGTGGGCACTGAAGCTTTCTTT
abundance: NA; len: 14; d_gene: NA; v_gene: TRBV13; j_gene: TRBJ2-3; CDR3aa: CASSLRRGTDTQYF; CDR3nt: TGTGCCAGCAGCCTTCGTCGGGGCACAGATACGCAGTATTTT
abundance: once; len: 13; d_gene: NA; v_gene: TRBV30; j_gene: TRBJ2-3; CDR3aa: CAWSGGRTDTQYF; CDR3nt: TGTGCCTGGAGCGGCGGGCGCACAGATACGCAGTATTTT